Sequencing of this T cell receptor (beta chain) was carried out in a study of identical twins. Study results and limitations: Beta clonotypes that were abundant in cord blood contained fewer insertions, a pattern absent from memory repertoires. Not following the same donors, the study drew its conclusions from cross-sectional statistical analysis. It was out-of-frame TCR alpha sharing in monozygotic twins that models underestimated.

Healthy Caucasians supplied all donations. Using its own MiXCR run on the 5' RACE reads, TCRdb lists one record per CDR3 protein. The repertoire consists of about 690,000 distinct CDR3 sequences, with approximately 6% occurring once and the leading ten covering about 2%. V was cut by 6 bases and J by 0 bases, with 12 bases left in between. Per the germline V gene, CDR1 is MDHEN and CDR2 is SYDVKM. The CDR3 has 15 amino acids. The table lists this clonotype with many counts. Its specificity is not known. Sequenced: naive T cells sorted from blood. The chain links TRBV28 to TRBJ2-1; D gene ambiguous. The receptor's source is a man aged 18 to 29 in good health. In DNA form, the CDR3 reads TGTGCCAGCAGCCCAGAGGCCCTCTCCTACAATGAGCAGTTCTTC. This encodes CASSPEALSYNEQFF.